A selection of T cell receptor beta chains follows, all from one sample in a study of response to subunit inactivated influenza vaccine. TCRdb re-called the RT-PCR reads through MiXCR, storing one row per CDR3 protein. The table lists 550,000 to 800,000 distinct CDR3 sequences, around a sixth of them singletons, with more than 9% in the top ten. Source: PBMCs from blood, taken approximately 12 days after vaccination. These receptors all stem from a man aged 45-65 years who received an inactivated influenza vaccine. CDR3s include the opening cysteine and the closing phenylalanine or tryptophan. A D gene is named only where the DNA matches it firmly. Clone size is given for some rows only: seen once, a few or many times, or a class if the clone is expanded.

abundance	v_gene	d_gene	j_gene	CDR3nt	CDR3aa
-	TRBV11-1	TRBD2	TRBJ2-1	TGTGCCAGCAGCTTGGAAACCGCGGGGGATTTCTCCTACAATGAGCAGTTCTTC	CASSLETAGDFSYNEQFF
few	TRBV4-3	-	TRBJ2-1	TGCGCCAGCAGCCAAGATATATTGAGGGCCCGGGAGCAGTTCTTC	CASSQDILRAREQFF
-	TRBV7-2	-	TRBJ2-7	TGTGCCAGCAGCATTTCCGGGGGCGGCCCATTCTACGAGCAGTACTTC	CASSISGGGPFYEQYF
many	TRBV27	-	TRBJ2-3	TGTGCCAGCAGTTTATCGATAGCGAGCACAGATACGCAGTATTTT	CASSLSIASTDTQYF
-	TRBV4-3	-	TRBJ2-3	TGCGCCAGCAGCCAAGACGGCGGTAGCACAGATACGCAGTATTTT	CASSQDGGSTDTQYF
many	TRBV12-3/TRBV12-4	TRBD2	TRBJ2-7	TGTGCCAGCGCACTAGCGGGGGGCAGGGACGAGCAGTACTTC	CASALAGGRDEQYF
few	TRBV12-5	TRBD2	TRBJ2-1	TGTGCTAGTGGTTTGGTTAGCGGGAGGGCCCATGAGCAGTTCTTC	CASGLVSGRAHEQFF
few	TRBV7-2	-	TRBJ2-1	TGTGCCAGCAGCTTAAGGATAGCAGCCTACAATGAGCAGTTCTTC	CASSLRIAAYNEQFF
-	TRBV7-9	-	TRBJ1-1	TGTGCCAGCAGCTCCGTGGCGGAAGCTTTCTTT	CASSSVAEAFF
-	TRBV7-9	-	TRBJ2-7	TGTGCCAGCAGCATGGACGTCTACGAGCAGTACTTC	CASSMDVYEQYF
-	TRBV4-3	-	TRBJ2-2	TGCGCCAGCAGCCAAGATACGCTTGGCCCCGGGGAGCTGTTTTTT	CASSQDTLGPGELFF
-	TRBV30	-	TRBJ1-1	TGTGCCTGGATCAGGCGGGGGATTATGAACACTGAAGCTTTCTTT	CAWIRRGIMNTEAFF
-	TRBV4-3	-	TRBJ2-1	TGCGCCAGCAGCCAAGTTGGAAGGGGCCGGAGCAATGAGCAGTTCTTC	CASSQVGRGRSNEQFF
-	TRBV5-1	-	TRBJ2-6	TGCGCCAGCAGCTCCACCGGGGTAACCTTTACGTCTGGGGCCAACGTCCTGACTTTC	CASSSTGVTFTSGANVLTF
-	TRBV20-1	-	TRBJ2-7	TGCAGTGCTACCAACCAGCCCTACGAGCAGTACTTC	CSATNQPYEQYF
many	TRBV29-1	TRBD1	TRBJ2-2	TGCAGCGGCGGACAGGGAGTCGGGGAGCTGTTTTTT	CSGGQGVGELFF
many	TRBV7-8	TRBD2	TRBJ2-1	TGTGCCAGCAGAGCGGGGGTTAACAATGAGCAGTTCTTC	CASRAGVNNEQFF
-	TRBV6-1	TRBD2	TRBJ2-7	TGTGCCAGCACCCAGACTAGCGGGTCCTCCTACGAGCAGTACTTC	CASTQTSGSSYEQYF
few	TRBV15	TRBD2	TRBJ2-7	TGTGCCACCAGCACCACTAGCGGGAGCTCCTACGAGCAGTACTTC	CATSTTSGSSYEQYF
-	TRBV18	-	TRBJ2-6	TGTGCCAGCTCACCTGGGGGACACAACTCTGGGGCCAACGTCCTGACTTTC	CASSPGGHNSGANVLTF
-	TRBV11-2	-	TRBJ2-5	TGTGCCAGCAGCTTAATTTTAGGGAGTGAGACCCAGTACTTC	CASSLILGSETQYF
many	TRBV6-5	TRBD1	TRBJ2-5	TGTGCCAGCAGTTCAGGGGGTTTCGAGACCCAGTACTTC	CASSSGGFETQYF
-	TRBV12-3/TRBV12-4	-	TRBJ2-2	TGTGCCAGCACTTTGGGGCAGGGGCGAACCGGGGGGCTGTTTTTT	CASTLGQGRTGGLFF
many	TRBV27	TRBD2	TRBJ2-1	TGCGCCAGCAGCCCCGGGACTAGCTCCTACAATGAGCAGTTCTTC	CASSPGTSSYNEQFF
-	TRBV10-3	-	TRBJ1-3	TGTGCCATCAGTGAGCATGGCCTGGGGCTTCTTGGAAACACCATATATTTT	CAISEHGLGLLGNTIYF
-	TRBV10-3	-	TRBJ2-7	TGTGCCATCAGTGAGCCCGGAGGAGGGAGCTCCTACGAGCAGTACTTC	CAISEPGGGSSYEQYF
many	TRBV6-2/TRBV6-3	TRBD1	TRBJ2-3	TGTGCCAGCCGGGACAGCAAGACCTCAACGATCACTGATACGCAGTATTTT	CASRDSKTSTITDTQYF
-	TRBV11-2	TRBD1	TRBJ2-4	TGTGCCAGCAGGGCCCACAGGGACAGGGGGGGATCGGCAAACATTCAGTACTTC	CASRAHRDRGGSANIQYF
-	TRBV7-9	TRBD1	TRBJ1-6	TGTGCCAGCAGCCTAACTTCGGGACAGGGGCGTTCACCCCTCCACTTT	CASSLTSGQGRSPLHF
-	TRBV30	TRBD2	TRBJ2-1	TGTGCCTGGACGGCGCGGGAGGGACTGACGGGTGAGCAGTTCTTC	CAWTAREGLTGEQFF
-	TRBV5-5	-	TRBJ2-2	TGTGCCAGCAGCTTGGTAATGGGGAACACCGGGGAGCTGTTTTTT	CASSLVMGNTGELFF
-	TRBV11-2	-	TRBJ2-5	TGTGCCAGCAGCTTAATGCGCGGAGGCGAGGGAGAGACCCAGTACTTC	CASSLMRGGEGETQYF
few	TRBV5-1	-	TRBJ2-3	TGCGCCAGCAGCCCCAGGGACAACACAGATACGCAGTATTTT	CASSPRDNTDTQYF
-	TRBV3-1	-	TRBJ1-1	TGTGCCAGCAGCCAAGGATGGGGGGCGCCTGCTGAAGCTTTCTTT	CASSQGWGAPAEAFF
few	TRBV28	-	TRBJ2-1	TGTGCCAGCAGTACCAGGCCGGGTCAGGGTGCCCACAATGAGCAGTTCTTC	CASSTRPGQGAHNEQFF
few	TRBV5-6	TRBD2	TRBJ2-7	TGTGCCAGCCGCAGAGCGGGAGGCAGCTACGAGCAGTACTTC	CASRRAGGSYEQYF
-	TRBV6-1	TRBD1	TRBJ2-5	TGTGCCAGCAGTGAGAGGACAGGGGCAGGGGCACAAGAGACCCAGTACTTC	CASSERTGAGAQETQYF
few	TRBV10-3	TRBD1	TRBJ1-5	TGTGCCATCAGTGAGTGGCAGGGGGCTAATCAGCCCCAGCATTTT	CAISEWQGANQPQHF
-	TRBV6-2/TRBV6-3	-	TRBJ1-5	TGTGCCAGCGCCCTCTTGGGGAATCAGCCCCAGCATTTT	CASALLGNQPQHF
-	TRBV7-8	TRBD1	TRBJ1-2	TGTGCCAGCAGCCGCCCGACAGGGGGCGCGAACTATGGCTACACCTTC	CASSRPTGGANYGYTF
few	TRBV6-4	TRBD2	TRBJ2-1	TGTGCCAGCAGAGCCACGAGTCGCATGTGGGGACTAATGGGCCAAAGCTCCTACAATGAGCAGTTCTTC	CASRATSRMWGLMGQSSYNEQFF
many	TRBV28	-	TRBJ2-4	TGTGCCAGCAGTCCCCCAGGACTTCGGGGAAACATTCAGTACTTC	CASSPPGLRGNIQYF
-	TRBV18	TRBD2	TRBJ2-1	TGTGCCAGCTCGCGGGAGGCGGGCAATGAGCAGTTCTTC	CASSREAGNEQFF
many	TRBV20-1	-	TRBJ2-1	TGCAGTGCTAGAGGAGGTGGTTACGATGAGCAGTTCTTC	CSARGGGYDEQFF
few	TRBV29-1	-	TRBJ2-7	TGCAGCGTTGAAGATCGAAATATAGGGCCTTCCTACGAGCAGTACTTC	CSVEDRNIGPSYEQYF
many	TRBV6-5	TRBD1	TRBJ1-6	TGTGCCAGCAGTTACCGGCCGGGACAGGGCTATAATTCACCCCTCCACTTT	CASSYRPGQGYNSPLHF
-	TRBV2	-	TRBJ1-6	TGTGCCAGCAGCAGGCTCTATAATTCACCCCTCCACTTT	CASSRLYNSPLHF
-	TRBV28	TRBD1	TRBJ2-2	TGTGCCAGCAGTGACCGGGACAGGGAAGTCGGGGAGCTGTTTTTT	CASSDRDREVGELFF
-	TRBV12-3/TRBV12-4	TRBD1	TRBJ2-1	TGTGCCAGCGGCGGAGGACAGGGTGGGAATGAGCAGTTCTTC	CASGGGQGGNEQFF
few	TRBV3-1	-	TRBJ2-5	TGTGCCAGCAGCCCGTCGGGGGTGTCGGAGACCCAGTACTTC	CASSPSGVSETQYF
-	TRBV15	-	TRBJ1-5	TGTGCCACCAGCACCCGACAGACAAATCAGCCCCAGCATTTT	CATSTRQTNQPQHF